This T cell receptor (beta chain) was captured by sequencing in a study of Ad26.COV2.S vaccination and SARS-CoV-2 variants. Whole-study context: Vaccine-arm donor from the placebo-controlled COV1001 Ad26.COV2.S trial.

General study findings and limits: Reportedly, after vaccination the spike-specific CD8+ and CD4+ T cell responses displayed substantial breadth.

About this clone: Its antigen is undetermined.

The repertoire was sequenced with immunoSEQ multiplex PCR; TCRdb's copy has only in-frame clones and lacks some. Here the sample spans about half a million clones, 80% to 90% being singletons. Stated treatment: 15 to 20 received Ad26.COV2.S at low or high dose, single or two shots; roughly five received placebo; per-sample allocation not given. All samples were drawn on day 63, counting from the first vaccine or placebo injection. The CDR3 has 13 amino acids. Germline V lookup: CDR1 SGHAT, CDR2 FQNNGV. V shed 3 bases and J shed 1 base, with 7 bases lying between them. This receptor was obtained from a person between 18 and 65 years old who received the Ad26.COV2.S COVID-19 vaccine or a placebo. The chain employs TRBV11-2 and TRBJ2-7; D is undetermined. The input for sequencing was peripheral blood, taken in a trial of Ad26.COV2.S vaccine versus placebo. The CDR3: CASSFGQSYEQYF. The CDR3 coding sequence is TGTGCCAGCAGCTTCGGGCAGTCCTACGAGCAGTACTTC. The entire variable domain, with the rest obtained from reference TRBV11-2 and TRBJ2-7, is as follows: EAGVAQSPRYKIIEKRQSVAFWCNPISGHATLYWYQQILGQGPKLLIQFQNNGVVDDSQLPKDRFSAERLKGVDSTLKIQPAKLEDSAVYLCASSFGQSYEQYFGPGTRLTVT.